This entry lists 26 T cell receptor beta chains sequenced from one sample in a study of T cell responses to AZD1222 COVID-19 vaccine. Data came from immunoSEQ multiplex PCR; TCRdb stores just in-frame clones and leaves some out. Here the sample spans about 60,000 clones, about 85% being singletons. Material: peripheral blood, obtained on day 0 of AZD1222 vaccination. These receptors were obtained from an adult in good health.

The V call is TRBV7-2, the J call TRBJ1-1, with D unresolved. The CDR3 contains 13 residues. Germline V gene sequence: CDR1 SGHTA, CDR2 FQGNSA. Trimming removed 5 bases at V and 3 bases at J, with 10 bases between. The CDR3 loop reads CASSHLRYTEAFF. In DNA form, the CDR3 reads TGTGCCAGCAGCCACCTACGCTACACTGAAGCTTTCTTT.

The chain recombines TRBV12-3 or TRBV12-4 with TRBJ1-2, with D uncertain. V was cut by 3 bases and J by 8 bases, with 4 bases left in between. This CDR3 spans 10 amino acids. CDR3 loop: CASSFPGYTF. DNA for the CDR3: TGTGCCAGCAGTTTTCCGGGCTACACCTTC.

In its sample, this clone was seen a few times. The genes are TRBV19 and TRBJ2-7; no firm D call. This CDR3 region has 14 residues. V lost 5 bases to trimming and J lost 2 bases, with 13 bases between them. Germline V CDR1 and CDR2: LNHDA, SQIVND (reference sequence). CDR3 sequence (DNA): TGTGCCAGTAGTCATTACTCCAACCCCTACGAGCAGTACTTC. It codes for CASSHYSNPYEQYF.

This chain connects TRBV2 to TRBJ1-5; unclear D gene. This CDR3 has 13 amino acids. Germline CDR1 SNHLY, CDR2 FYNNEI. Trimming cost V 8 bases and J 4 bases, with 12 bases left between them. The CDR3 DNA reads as TGTGCCAGCTCGAGCGTAGAAAATCAGCCCCAGCATTTT. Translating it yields CASSSVENQPQHF. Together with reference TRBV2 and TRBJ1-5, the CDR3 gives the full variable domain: EPEVTQTPSHQVTQMGQEVILRCVPISNHLYFYWYRQILGQKVEFLVSFYNNEISEKSEIFDDQFSVERPDGSNFTLKIRSTKLEDSAMYFCASSSVENQPQHFGDGTRLSIL.

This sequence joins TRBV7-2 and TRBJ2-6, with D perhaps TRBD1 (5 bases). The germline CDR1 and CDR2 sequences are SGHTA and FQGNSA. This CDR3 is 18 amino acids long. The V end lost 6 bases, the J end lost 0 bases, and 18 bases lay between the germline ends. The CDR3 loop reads CASRRRGTIPSGANVLTF. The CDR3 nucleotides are TGTGCCAGCAGGCGTAGGGGAACTATCCCCTCTGGGGCCAACGTCCTGACTTTC.

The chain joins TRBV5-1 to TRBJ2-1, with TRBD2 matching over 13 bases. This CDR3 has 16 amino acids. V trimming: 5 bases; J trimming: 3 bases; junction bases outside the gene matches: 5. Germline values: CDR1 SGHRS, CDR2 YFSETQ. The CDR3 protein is CASRLTSGGVYNEQFF. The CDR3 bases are TGCGCCAGCAGACTAACTAGCGGGGGGGTCTACAATGAGCAGTTCTTC.

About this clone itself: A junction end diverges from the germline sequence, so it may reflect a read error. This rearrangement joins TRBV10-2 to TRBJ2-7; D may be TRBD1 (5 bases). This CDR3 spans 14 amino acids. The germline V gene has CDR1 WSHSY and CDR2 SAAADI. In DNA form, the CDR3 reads TGCGCCAGCAGTGAGTTGGACACAAAACCGACACTTGGCTTC. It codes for CASSELDTKPTLGF.

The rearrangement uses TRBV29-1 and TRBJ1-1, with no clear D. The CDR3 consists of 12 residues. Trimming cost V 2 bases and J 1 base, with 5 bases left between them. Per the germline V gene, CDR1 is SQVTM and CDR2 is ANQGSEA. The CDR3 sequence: CSVEPRNTEAFF. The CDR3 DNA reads TGCAGCGTTGAACCTCGGAACACTGAAGCTTTCTTT.

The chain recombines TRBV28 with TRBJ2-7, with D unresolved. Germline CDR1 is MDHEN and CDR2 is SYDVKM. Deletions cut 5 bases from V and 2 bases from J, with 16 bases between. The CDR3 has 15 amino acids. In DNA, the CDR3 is TGTGCCAGCAGTCTCCGCGGCCGAGAAACCTACGAGCAGTACTTC. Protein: CASSLRGRETYEQYF.

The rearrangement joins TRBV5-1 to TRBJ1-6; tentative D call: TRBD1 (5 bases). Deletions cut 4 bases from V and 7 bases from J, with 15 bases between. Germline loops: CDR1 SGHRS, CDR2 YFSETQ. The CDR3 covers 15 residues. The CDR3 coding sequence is TGCGCCAGCAGCAGAGGACAATTGGCGAATTCACCCCTCCACTTT. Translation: CASSRGQLANSPLHF.

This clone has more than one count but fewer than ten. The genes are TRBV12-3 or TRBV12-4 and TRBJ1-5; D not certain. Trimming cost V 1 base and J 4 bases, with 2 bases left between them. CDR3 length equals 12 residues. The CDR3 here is CASSLGNQPQHF. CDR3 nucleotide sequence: TGTGCCAGCAGTTTAGGAAATCAGCCCCAGCATTTT.

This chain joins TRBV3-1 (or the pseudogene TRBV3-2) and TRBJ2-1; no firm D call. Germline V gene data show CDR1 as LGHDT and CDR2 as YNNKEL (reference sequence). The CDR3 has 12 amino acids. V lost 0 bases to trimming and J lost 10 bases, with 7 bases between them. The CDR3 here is CASSQDVREQFF. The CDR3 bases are TGTGCCAGCAGCCAAGATGTGCGAGAGCAGTTCTTC.

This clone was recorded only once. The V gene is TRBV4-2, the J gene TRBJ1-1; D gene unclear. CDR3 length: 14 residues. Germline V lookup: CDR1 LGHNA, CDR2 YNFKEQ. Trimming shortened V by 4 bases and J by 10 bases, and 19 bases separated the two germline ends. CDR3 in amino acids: CASSRPHLTWGAFF. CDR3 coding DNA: TGTGCCAGCAGCCGGCCGCATTTAACGTGGGGAGCTTTCTTT.

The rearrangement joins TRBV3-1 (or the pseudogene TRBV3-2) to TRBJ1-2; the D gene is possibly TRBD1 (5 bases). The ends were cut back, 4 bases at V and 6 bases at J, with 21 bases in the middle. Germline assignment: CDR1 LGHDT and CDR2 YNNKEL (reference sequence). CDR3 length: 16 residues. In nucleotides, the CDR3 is TGTGCCAGCAGCCCAAACCCGGGTGGGGCGGTAGATGGCTACACCTTC. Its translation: CASSPNPGGAVDGYTF.

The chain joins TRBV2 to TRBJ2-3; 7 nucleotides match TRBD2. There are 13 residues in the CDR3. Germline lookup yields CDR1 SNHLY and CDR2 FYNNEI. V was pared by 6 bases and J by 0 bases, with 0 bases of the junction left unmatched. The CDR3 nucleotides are TGTGCCAGCAGAGCGGGGAGCACAGATACGCAGTATTTT. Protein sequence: CASRAGSTDTQYF. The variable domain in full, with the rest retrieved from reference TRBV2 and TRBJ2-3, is EPEVTQTPSHQVTQMGQEVILRCVPISNHLYFYWYRQILGQKVEFLVSFYNNEISEKSEIFDDQFSVERPDGSNFTLKIRSTKLEDSAMYFCASRAGSTDTQYFGPGTRLTVL.

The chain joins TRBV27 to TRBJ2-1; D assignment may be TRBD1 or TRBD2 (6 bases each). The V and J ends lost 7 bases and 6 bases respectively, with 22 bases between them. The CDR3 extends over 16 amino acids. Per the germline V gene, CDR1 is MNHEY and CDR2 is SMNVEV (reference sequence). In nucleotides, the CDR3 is TGTGCCAGCACCCACCTGGGGACATTCGGGGGCAATGAGCAGTTCTTC. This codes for CASTHLGTFGGNEQFF.

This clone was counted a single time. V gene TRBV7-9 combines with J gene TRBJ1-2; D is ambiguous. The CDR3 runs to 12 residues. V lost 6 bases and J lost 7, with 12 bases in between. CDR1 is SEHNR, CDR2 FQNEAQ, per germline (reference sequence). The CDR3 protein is CASSVELGGYTF. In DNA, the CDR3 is TGTGCCAGCAGTGTAGAGCTAGGTGGCTACACCTTC.

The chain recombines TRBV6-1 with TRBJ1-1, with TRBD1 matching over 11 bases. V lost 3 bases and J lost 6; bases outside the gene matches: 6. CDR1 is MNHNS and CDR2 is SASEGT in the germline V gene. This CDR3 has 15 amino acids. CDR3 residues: CASSEGTGGFSEAFF. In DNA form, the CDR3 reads TGTGCCAGCAGTGAGGGGACAGGGGGTTTCTCTGAAGCTTTCTTT.

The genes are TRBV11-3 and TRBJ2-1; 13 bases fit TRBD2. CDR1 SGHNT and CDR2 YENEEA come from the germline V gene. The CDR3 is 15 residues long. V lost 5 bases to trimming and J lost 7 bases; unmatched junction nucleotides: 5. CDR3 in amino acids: CASSGLGLAGNEQFF. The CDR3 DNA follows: TGTGCCAGCAGCGGTCTGGGACTAGCGGGGAATGAGCAGTTCTTC.

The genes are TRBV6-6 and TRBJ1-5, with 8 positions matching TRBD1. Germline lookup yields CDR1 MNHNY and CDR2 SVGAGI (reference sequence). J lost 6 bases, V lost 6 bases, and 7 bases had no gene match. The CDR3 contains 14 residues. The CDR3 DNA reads TGTGCCAGCAGCGACAGGGGCTTTAGTCAGCCCCAGCATTTT. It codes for CASSDRGFSQPQHF.

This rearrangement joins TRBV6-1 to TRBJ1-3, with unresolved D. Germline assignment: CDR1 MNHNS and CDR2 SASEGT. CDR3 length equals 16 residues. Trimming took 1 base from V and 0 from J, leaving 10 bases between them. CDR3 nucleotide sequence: TGTGCCAGCAGTGAAGTGGCGGGTCCCTCTGGAAACACCATATATTTT. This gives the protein CASSEVAGPSGNTIYF.

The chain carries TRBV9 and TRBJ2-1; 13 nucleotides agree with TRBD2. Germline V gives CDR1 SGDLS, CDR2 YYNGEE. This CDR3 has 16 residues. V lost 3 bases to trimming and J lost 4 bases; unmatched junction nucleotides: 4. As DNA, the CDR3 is TGTGCCAGCAGCGGCAGACTAGCGGGGGGTTACAATGAGCAGTTCTTC. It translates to CASSGRLAGGYNEQFF.

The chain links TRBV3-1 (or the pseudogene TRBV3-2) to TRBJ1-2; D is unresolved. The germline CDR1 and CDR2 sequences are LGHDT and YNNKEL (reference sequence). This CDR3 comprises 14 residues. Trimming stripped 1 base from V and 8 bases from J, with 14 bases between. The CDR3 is CASSQVGPYKGYTF. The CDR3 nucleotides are TGTGCCAGCAGCCAAGTTGGCCCATATAAGGGCTACACCTTC.

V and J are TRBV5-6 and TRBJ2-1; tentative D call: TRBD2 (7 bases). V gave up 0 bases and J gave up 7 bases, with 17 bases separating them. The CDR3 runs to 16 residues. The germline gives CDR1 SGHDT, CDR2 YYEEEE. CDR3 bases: TGTGCCAGCAGCTTGGTGCCGGGGGGCGTGCAGAATGAGCAGTTCTTC. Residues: CASSLVPGGVQNEQFF. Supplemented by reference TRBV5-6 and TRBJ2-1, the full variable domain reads DAGVTQSPTHLIKTRGQQVTLRCSPKSGHDTVSWYQQALGQGPQFIFQYYEEEERQRGNFPDRFSGHQFPNYSSELNVNALLLGDSALYLCASSLVPGGVQNEQFFGPGTRLTVL.

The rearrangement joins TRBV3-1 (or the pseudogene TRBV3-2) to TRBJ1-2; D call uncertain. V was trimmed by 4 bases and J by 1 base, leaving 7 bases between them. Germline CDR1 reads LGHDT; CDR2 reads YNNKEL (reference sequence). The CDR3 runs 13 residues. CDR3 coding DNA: TGTGCCAGCAGCCCGGAGGGTAACTATGGCTACACCTTC. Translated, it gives CASSPEGNYGYTF.

This CDR3 reads CACPVWGNYGYTF. The CDR3 nucleotides read TGTGCCTGTCCCGTATGGGGTAACTATGGCTACACCTTC. The J gene is TRBJ1-2, the V gene TRBV30; D gene uncertain. V was cut by 6 bases and J by 1 base, with 12 bases left in between. Germline assignment: CDR1 GTSNPN and CDR2 SVGIG (reference sequence). The CDR3 sequence is 13 residues long.